This is a list of T cell receptor beta chains from one sample in a study of cytomegalovirus exposure and HLA in healthy donors. The protocol was immunoSEQ multiplex PCR, while the TCRdb copy is restricted to in-frame clones and leaves out a portion. Of around 200,000 clones detected, 75% to 80% appear once; the ten largest clones hold 1.5% to 2%. Sequencing input: PBMCs. The source of these receptors is a male donor in good health and CMV-seronegative. CDR3s include the opening cysteine and the closing phenylalanine or tryptophan. Fields, in order: clone size, V gene, CDR3 length, J gene, D gene, CDR3 protein, CDR3 DNA. The D gene is left open where the match is weak. A clone size is listed for some rows: how often the clone was seen (once, few, many), or a class if it is expanded.

.,TRBV27,21,TRBJ2-1,TRBD2,CASSFSSLVLSSGTSYNEQFF,TGTGCCAGCAGTTTTTCCTCGTTGGTCCTTAGTAGCGGGACTTCATACAATGAGCAGTTCTTC
.,TRBV5-4,15,TRBJ2-5,.,CASSATGGTQETQYF,TGTGCCAGCAGCGCGACAGGCGGAACCCAAGAGACCCAGTACTTC
few,TRBV28,15,TRBJ1-6,TRBD1,CASSSRGTGGRPLHF,TGTGCCAGCAGTTCTAGAGGGACAGGGGGCAGGCCCCTCCACTTT
.,TRBV7-3,14,TRBJ1-1,.,CASSLGGGDTEAFF,TGTGCCAGCAGCTTAGGAGGGGGGGACACTGAAGCTTTCTTT
few,TRBV7-2,13,TRBJ2-2,.,CASSPDFTGELFF,TGTGCCAGCAGCCCAGACTTCACCGGGGAGCTGTTTTTT
.,TRBV6-5,13,TRBJ1-5,.,CASRQAGNQPQHF,TGTGCCAGCAGGCAGGCTGGCAATCAGCCCCAGCATTTT
.,TRBV5-1,17,TRBJ2-3,.,CASSPNRDSLYTDTQYF,TGCGCCAGCAGCCCAAACCGGGACTCCCTGTACACAGATACGCAGTATTTT
.,TRBV5-4,13,TRBJ1-2,.,CASSYSYLDGYTF,TGTGCCAGCAGCTACTCTTACCTGGATGGCTACACCTTC
once,TRBV7-2,15,TRBJ2-1,TRBD1,CASSLVEGQYNEQFF,TGTGCCAGCAGCTTAGTTGAGGGACAGTACAATGAGCAGTTCTTC
.,TRBV5-4,16,TRBJ2-5,.,CASSSPGTQYQETQYF,TGTGCCAGCAGCTCTCCGGGAACCCAGTACCAAGAGACCCAGTACTTC
.,TRBV19,15,TRBJ1-4,.,CASSIGGIANEKLFF,TGTGCCAGTAGTATAGGAGGGATAGCTAATGAAAAACTGTTTTTT
.,TRBV4-2,19,TRBJ2-2,TRBD1,CASSQEARGLTTNTGELFF,TGTGCCAGCAGCCAAGAAGCCAGGGGGCTTACCACTAACACCGGGGAGCTGTTTTTT
.,TRBV18,14,TRBJ2-5,.,CASSPQGSRETQYF,TGTGCCAGCTCACCGCAGGGGAGTCGCGAGACCCAGTACTTC
.,TRBV27,15,TRBJ2-1,TRBD1,CASSLRTGSYNEQFF,TGTGCCAGCAGCCTCAGGACAGGGAGTTACAATGAGCAGTTCTTC
.,TRBV5-1,13,TRBJ2-7,.,CASSTGKGYEQYF,TGCGCCAGCAGCACAGGGAAAGGGTACGAGCAGTACTTC
.,TRBV2,13,TRBJ2-1,.,CASPEGSYNEQFF,TGTGCCAGCCCTGAGGGCTCATACAATGAGCAGTTCTTC
.,TRBV6-5,14,TRBJ2-5,TRBD1,CASSQTGSQETRYF,TGTGCCAGCAGCCAGACAGGGTCCCAAGAGACCCGGTACTTC
.,TRBV5-6,13,TRBJ1-1,.,CASSERSTTEAFF,TGTGCCAGCAGCGAAAGATCTACCACTGAAGCTTTCTTT
.,TRBV11-2,12,TRBJ2-5,.,CASSPLSTTQYF,TGTGCCAGCAGCCCCCTGTCTACGACCCAGTACTTC
.,TRBV30,14,TRBJ1-1,TRBD1,CAWTSPGGWTEAFF,TGTGCCTGGACCTCCCCAGGGGGCTGGACTGAAGCTTTCTTT
.,TRBV30,14,TRBJ1-5,.,CAWSLGVSNQPQHF,TGTGCCTGGAGCCTCGGGGTTAGCAATCAGCCCCAGCATTTT
few,TRBV10-1,16,TRBJ2-3,.,CASIQPGTISTDTQYF,TGCGCCAGCATTCAACCCGGGACAATTAGCACAGATACGCAGTATTTT
.,TRBV6-5,15,TRBJ1-1,.,CASSYESRDPVEAFF,TGTGCCAGCAGTTACGAAAGCAGGGATCCTGTAGAAGCTTTCTTT
.,TRBV2,18,TRBJ2-1,TRBD1,CASSEGDPGTDTYNEQFF,TGTGCCAGCAGTGAGGGGGACCCCGGGACAGATACCTACAATGAGCAGTTCTTC
.,TRBV4-2,16,TRBJ2-2,.,CASSQRTYQDTGELFF,TGTGCCAGCAGCCAACGGACATATCAAGACACCGGGGAGCTGTTTTTT
.,TRBV9,18,TRBJ2-1,TRBD2,CASSVALELAGGPNEQFF,TGTGCCAGCAGCGTAGCTTTAGAACTAGCGGGGGGGCCCAATGAGCAGTTCTTC
.,TRBV11-2,12,TRBJ1-1,.,CASSFDGLGAFF,TGTGCCAGCAGCTTTGATGGACTTGGGGCTTTCTTT
.,TRBV6-5,14,TRBJ2-7,.,CASSIQTGSYEQYF,TGTGCCAGCAGTATCCAGACAGGCTCCTACGAGCAGTACTTC
.,TRBV9,14,TRBJ1-1,.,CASSVVNMNTEAFF,TGTGCCAGCAGCGTAGTAAATATGAACACTGAAGCTTTCTTT
.,TRBV27,17,TRBJ2-1,TRBD1,CASSKGTGQSSYNEQFF,TGTGCCAGCAGTAAAGGAACGGGACAGAGCTCCTACAATGAGCAGTTCTTC
.,TRBV7-8,14,TRBJ1-4,.,CASSFRGTNEKLFF,TGTGCCAGCAGCTTCAGGGGAACTAATGAAAAACTGTTTTTT
.,TRBV5-1,15,TRBJ2-1,.,CASSFGGGPYNEQFF,TGCGCCAGCAGCTTTGGGGGGGGCCCCTACAATGAGCAGTTCTTC
.,TRBV28,16,TRBJ1-2,.,CASRTRRTALNYGYTF,TGTGCCAGCAGAACCAGAAGGACAGCTCTAAACTATGGCTACACCTTC
.,TRBV5-4,13,TRBJ1-1,.,CASSLGQDTEAFF,TGTGCCAGCAGCTTGGGGCAAGACACTGAAGCTTTCTTT
.,TRBV11-2,15,TRBJ1-5,.,CASSLEGRGNQPQHF,TGTGCCAGCAGCTTAGAGGGCAGGGGCAATCAGCCCCAGCATTTT
.,TRBV6-6,14,TRBJ2-1,TRBD2,CASTLAGGSPEQFF,TGTGCCAGCACCCTAGCGGGAGGGTCCCCAGAGCAGTTCTTC
once,TRBV2,16,TRBJ2-5,TRBD2,CASMGTSGRAGETQYF,TGTGCCAGCATGGGGACTAGCGGGAGGGCCGGGGAGACCCAGTACTTC
.,TRBV18,15,TRBJ2-5,TRBD2,CASSPLSGSQETQYF,TGTGCCAGCTCACCACTTAGCGGGAGTCAAGAGACCCAGTACTTC
.,TRBV5-1,14,TRBJ2-7,TRBD1,CASSLQGAAYEQYF,TGCGCCAGCAGCTTACAGGGGGCGGCCTACGAGCAGTACTTC
.,TRBV6-5,15,TRBJ1-2,.,CASKPRYRTNYGYTF,TGTGCCAGCAAACCACGGTACAGAACTAACTATGGCTACACCTTC
few,TRBV13,16,TRBJ1-1,TRBD1,CASSLARDRAIAEAFF,TGTGCCAGCAGCTTAGCGCGGGACAGGGCAATTGCTGAAGCTTTCTTT
once,TRBV10-3,15,TRBJ1-5,.,CAISEGGDSNQPQHF,TGTGCCATCAGTGAAGGAGGGGATAGCAATCAGCCCCAGCATTTT
.,TRBV7-3,13,TRBJ1-5,.,CASSEQGGQPQHF,TGTGCCAGCAGCGAACAGGGTGGGCAGCCCCAGCATTTT
.,TRBV5-1,15,TRBJ2-1,TRBD1,CASSLAGTGGSEQFF,TGCGCCAGCAGCTTGGCCGGGACAGGAGGTTCTGAGCAGTTCTTC
.,TRBV18,14,TRBJ1-2,.,CASSPPSGAGGYTF,TGTGCCAGCTCACCACCGTCGGGAGCCGGTGGCTACACCTTC
.,TRBV7-9,12,TRBJ2-1,TRBD2,CASSRDGTSRIF,TGTGCCAGCAGCAGAGATGGGACTAGCAGGATCTTC
.,TRBV21-1,16,TRBJ2-7,.,CASNVPTGIHSYEQYF,TGTGCCAGCAACGTTCCGACAGGAATACACTCCTACGAGCAGTACTTC
.,TRBV9,14,TRBJ2-5,.,CASSPQGSQETQYF,TGTGCCAGCAGCCCACAGGGATCCCAAGAGACCCAGTACTTC
.,TRBV5-1,14,TRBJ2-7,.,CASSLIPGSYEQYF,TGCGCCAGCAGCTTGATACCCGGTTCCTACGAGCAGTACTTC
.,TRBV7-2,15,TRBJ1-5,.,CASSPSGGGGQPQHF,TGTGCCAGCAGCCCCTCGGGGGGGGGAGGTCAGCCCCAGCATTTT
.,TRBV7-2,14,TRBJ2-3,.,CASTLGGGLDTQYF,TGTGCCAGCACCCTAGGAGGAGGGCTCGATACGCAGTATTTT
.,TRBV29-1,11,TRBJ1-1,TRBD1,CSVPQGAEAFF,TGCAGCGTACCTCAGGGGGCTGAAGCTTTCTTT
.,TRBV6-4,12,TRBJ2-3,.,CARTPGGDTQYF,TGTGCCAGGACCCCTGGAGGAGATACGCAGTATTTT
few,TRBV6-5,15,TRBJ2-7,TRBD1,CASSSSGTGRYEQYF,TGTGCCAGCAGTTCCTCCGGGACAGGGCGCTACGAGCAGTACTTC
.,TRBV28,17,TRBJ2-3,.,CASSLSWEDMSTDTQYF,TGTGCCAGCAGTTTATCGTGGGAGGATATGAGCACAGATACGCAGTATTTT